The text below deals with one T cell receptor beta chain. The clone's antigen remains unknown. A read error may produce the germline difference seen at one junction end. This sample stems from a study of blood T cell repertoires in COVID-19 (dated by TCRdb to about 2020). With regard to the full study: Collaborator samples came from the United States, Italy and Spain and covered acute and convalescent phases of COVID-19. The material from the prospective study consisted of cDNA or gDNA derived from T cells, B-cell-depleted T cells, or PBMCs. Deeply sampled blood TCRbeta repertoires from subjects exposed to, actively infected with, or recovered from COVID-19 were included in the dataset. The repertoires were released in a freely available public database meant as a resource for research on the immune response to SARS-CoV-2. The samples were drawn from the first 160 participants of the ongoing ImmuneRACE study and from some 1,300 subjects provided by 6 global collaborators. Nearly every sample came with metadata listing a de-identified subject ID, COVID-19 status, age in years and sex. HLA class I and class II types, where available, came from metadata supplied by the sample provider rather than from assay-based typing.

TCRbeta CDR3 regions were amplified from genomic DNA using the immunoSEQ Assay, a bias-controlled multiplex PCR. As for the authors' bioinformatics: The number of nucleated cells in each sample was estimated from the amplification of reference gene primers within the assay. To quantify the absolute abundance of each unique TCRbeta CDR3 rearrangement, sequence reads were collapsed and filtered. Productive Simpson clonality was computed per sample as the square root of Simpson's diversity index over productive rearrangements. TCRdb mirrors the immuneACCESS table, restricted to in-frame sequences. Some clones are absent from its copies; in checked studies, under half trace to an unresolved V gene, and the reason for the others is unknown. V, J and clone size were drawn from that table, and D and trimming were deduced from the DNA. The sample yields around 90,000 clones; around four fifths were counted once. The ten largest clones represent 10% to 15% of the sample.

Whole blood was collected in K2EDTA tubes by collaborating institutions according to the institutions' own protocols. Collaborator samples were shipped for TCRbeta analysis as frozen whole blood, isolated PBMCs, or DNA extracted from either sample type. On the study overall, not on this receptor specifically: How much clinical and demographic metadata was included differed by source and by participant, and the metadata was provided uncurated.

This receptor was taken from an older woman with active or convalescent COVID-19. Sequenced: peripheral blood.

The CDR3 reads as follows: CAASSAEGQSHGNTIYF. The DNA sequence is TGTGCCGCCAGTTCAGCGGAAGGACAGAGCCATGGAAACACCATATATTTT. Recombination connected TRBV24-1 to TRBJ1-3; TRBD1 might be the D gene, on 6 matching bases. CDR1 and CDR2, looked up from the germline V gene, are KGHDR and SFDVKD. Taken from cysteine to phenylalanine, the CDR3 has 17 residues. The retained sequence is limited to the CDR3, 51 bases, with the frame set at the first base.